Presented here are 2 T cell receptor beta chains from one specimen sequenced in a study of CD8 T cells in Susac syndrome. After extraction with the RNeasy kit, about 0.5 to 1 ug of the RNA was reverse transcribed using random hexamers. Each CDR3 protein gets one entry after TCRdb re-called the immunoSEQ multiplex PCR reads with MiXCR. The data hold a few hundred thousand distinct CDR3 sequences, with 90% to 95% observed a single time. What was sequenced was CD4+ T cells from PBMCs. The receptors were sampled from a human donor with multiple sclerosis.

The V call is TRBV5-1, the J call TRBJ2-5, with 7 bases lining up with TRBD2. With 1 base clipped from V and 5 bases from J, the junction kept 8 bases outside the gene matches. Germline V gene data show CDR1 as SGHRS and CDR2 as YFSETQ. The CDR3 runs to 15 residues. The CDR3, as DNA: TGCGCCAGCAGCTTGATTGGCGGGAGTGGGGAGACCCAGTACTTC. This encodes CASSLIGGSGETQYF.

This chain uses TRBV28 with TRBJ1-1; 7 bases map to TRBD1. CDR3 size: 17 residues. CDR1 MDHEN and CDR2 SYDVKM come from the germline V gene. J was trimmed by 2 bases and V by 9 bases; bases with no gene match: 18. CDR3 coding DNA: TGTGCCAGTCCACCCCCACTATTAGACAGGGATAACACTGAAGCTTTCTTT. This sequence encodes CASPPPLLDRDNTEAFF.